What follows are 17 T cell receptor beta chains derived from one specimen sequenced in a study of T cells expressing NK-cell markers. Using the 5' RACE reads, TCRdb records one entry per CDR3 protein without DNA. The sample has about 410,000 distinct CDR3 sequences. Sample: blood T cells: a sorted CD56 or NKG2C T cell subset, CD4+ or CD8+ T cells, or bulk PBMC T cells (not recorded which). These receptors were taken from a woman in her forties or fifties in good health.

The V and J genes are TRBV10-3 and TRBJ2-7. CDR3 length equals 11 residues. From germline, CDR1 is ENHRY and CDR2 SYGVKD. The CDR3 spells CAISEQYEQYF.

The chain recombines TRBV7-7 with TRBJ2-2. Germline V gives CDR1 SSHAT, CDR2 FNYEAQ (reference sequence). The CDR3 runs 16 residues. This chain's CDR3 is CASSISRVSLTGELFF.

The chain couples TRBV20-1 to TRBJ2-1; the D gene TCRdb calls, TRBD1, cannot be checked with no DNA. Germline CDR1 reads DFQATT; CDR2 reads SNEGSKA (reference sequence). The CDR3 is 15 residues long. CDR3 loop: CSAPSDFYPYNEQFF.

The V and J genes are TRBV28 and TRBJ2-3. Germline CDR1 is MDHEN and CDR2 is SYDVKM. The CDR3 is made up of 12 amino acids. CDR3 in amino acids: CASQSGVYTQYF.

The rearrangement uses TRBV5-1 and TRBJ2-1; TCRdb proposes TRBD1, but this gene call is untestable without DNA. Germline-derived CDR1 and CDR2 are SGHRS and YFSETQ. The CDR3 totals 15 residues. CDR3 sequence reads: CASSRPGQGAGEQFF.

V is TRBV11-3 and J is TRBJ2-1; the TCRdb D gene call, TRBD2, has no DNA to confirm it. The length of the CDR3 is 18 residues. Per the germline V gene, CDR1 is SGHNT and CDR2 is YENEEA. Here the CDR3 reads CASSLGILAGYSYNEQFF. The whole variable domain, filled in from reference TRBV11-3 and TRBJ2-1, reads EAGVVQSPRYKIIEKKQPVAFWCNPISGHNTLYWYLQNLGQGPELLIRYENEEAVDDSQLPKDRFSAERLKGVDSTLKIQPAELGDSAVYLCASSLGILAGYSYNEQFFGPGTRLTVL.

CDR3: CASSFGSDPYNEQFF. This sequence joins TRBV7-8 and TRBJ2-1. This CDR3 has 15 residues. The germline gives CDR1 SGHVS, CDR2 FQNEAQ.

V gene TRBV5-1 combines with J gene TRBJ1-6; TCRdb's assignment of TRBD1 cannot be checked, as there is no DNA. Germline CDR1 is SGHRS and CDR2 is YFSETQ. CDR3 length: 15 residues. The CDR3 sequence: CASSLESGQNSPLHF.

The chain employs TRBV4-1 and TRBJ2-3; there is no DNA to check the TCRdb D call of TRBD1. The CDR3 consists of 13 residues. CDR1 is MGHRA and CDR2 is YSYEKL in the germline V gene. The CDR3 here is CASRLQGHGTQYF.

V and J are TRBV29-1 and TRBJ2-1; the TCRdb D gene call, TRBD1, has no DNA to confirm it. Germline CDR1 reads SQVTM; CDR2 reads ANQGSEA. The length of the CDR3 is 12 residues. The CDR3 region is CSAGRDLREQFF.

The chain combines TRBV9 with TRBJ2-5; checking the TCRdb D call of TRBD1 is not possible without DNA. Germline V lookup: CDR1 SGDLS, CDR2 YYNGEE. This CDR3 is 15 amino acids long. The CDR3: CASSARPQGWETQYF.

This sequence joins TRBV5-5 and TRBJ2-2; the TRBD1 assignment by TCRdb is unverifiable without DNA. CDR1 SGHKS and CDR2 YYEKEE come from the germline V gene (reference sequence). This CDR3 has 15 residues. The CDR3 region is CASSLQGGITGELFF. Using reference TRBV5-5 and TRBJ2-2 for the parts outside the CDR3, the full variable domain is DAGVTQSPTHLIKTRGQQVTLRCSPISGHKSVSWYQQVLGQGPQFIFQYYEKEERGRGNFPDRFSARQFPNYSSELNVNALLLGDSALYLCASSLQGGITGELFFGEGSRLTVL.

The genes are TRBV20-1 and TRBJ2-7; checking the TCRdb D call of TRBD1 is not possible without DNA. The germline V gene encodes CDR1 DFQATT and CDR2 SNEGSKA (reference sequence). The CDR3 covers 15 residues. This chain's CDR3 is CSAVHPGPPSYEQYF.

The V call is TRBV4-1, the J call TRBJ2-4; TCRdb lists TRBD1, though no DNA is available to test this call. The germline gives CDR1 MGHRA, CDR2 YSYEKL. The CDR3 spans 18 residues. CDR3 amino acids: CASSQDLDRVVAKNIQYF.

The gene calls are TRBV5-1 and TRBJ2-1; absent DNA, TCRdb's TRBD2 call cannot be checked. Germline CDR1 reads SGHRS; CDR2 reads YFSETQ. The CDR3 is made up of 16 amino acids. CDR3 loop: CASSRGLAGVYNEQFF.

This chain joins TRBV5-1 and TRBJ2-4; TCRdb selects TRBD2, and the lack of DNA leaves this call unchecked. CDR3 length equals 16 residues. The V gene's germline CDR1 is SGHRS and CDR2 YFSETQ. This CDR3 is CASSQTSLLAKNIQYF.

The rearrangement joins TRBV10-3 to TRBJ2-4; the D call from TCRdb, TRBD1, cannot be confirmed without DNA. CDR1 and CDR2 (germline): ENHRY, SYGVKD. The CDR3 consists of 15 residues. The CDR3 protein is CATIPGQGAGSIQYF.